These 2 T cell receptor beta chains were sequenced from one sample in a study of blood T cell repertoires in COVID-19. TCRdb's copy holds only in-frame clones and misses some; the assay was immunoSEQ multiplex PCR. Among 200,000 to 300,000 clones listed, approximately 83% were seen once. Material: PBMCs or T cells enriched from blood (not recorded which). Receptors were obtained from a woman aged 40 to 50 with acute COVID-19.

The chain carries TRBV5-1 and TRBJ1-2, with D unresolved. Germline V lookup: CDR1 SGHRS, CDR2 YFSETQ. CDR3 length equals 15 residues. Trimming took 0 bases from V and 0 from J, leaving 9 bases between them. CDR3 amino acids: CASSLVAVSNYGYTF. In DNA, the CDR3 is TGCGCCAGCAGCTTGGTCGCAGTTTCTAACTATGGCTACACCTTC.

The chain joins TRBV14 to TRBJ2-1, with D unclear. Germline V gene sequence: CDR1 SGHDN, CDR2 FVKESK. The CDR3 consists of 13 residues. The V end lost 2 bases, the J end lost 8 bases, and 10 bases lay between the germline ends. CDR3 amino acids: CASSQTRLDEQFF. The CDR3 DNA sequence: TGTGCCAGCAGCCAAACCAGGTTGGATGAGCAGTTCTTC.